Listed below are T cell receptor beta chains from one sample, sequenced in a study of CD8+ T cells in alopecia areata. Sequencing used immunoSEQ multiplex PCR; TCRdb keeps in-frame clones, though not all of them. Of under 200,000 clones in the sample, about three fifths were seen once. Here the sequenced sample was CD4+ T cells sorted from blood, taken at week 4, from a patient treated with tofacitinib. The receptors shown here come from a human donor with alopecia areata. Both conserved end residues are part of each CDR3. Each record gives: V gene, D gene, CDR3 protein. A D gene is named only where the DNA matches it firmly.

TRBV7-3	TRBD1	CASSPAGGPGNTIYF
TRBV29-1	TRBD1	CSAGQGASYEKLFF
TRBV25-1	.	CAVRDNRFELFF
TRBV27	.	CASSLVQGRNSPLHF
TRBV19	.	CASSLRDTQYF
TRBV29-1	.	CSVRPKATNEKLFF
TRBV9	.	CASSVGAPGTGELFF
TRBV19	.	CASTLEGLRGYTF
TRBV6-5	.	CASRPIWDTAYEQYF
TRBV19	.	CASSIVGGTGANVLTF
TRBV6-5	.	CASSYSGDSPLHF
TRBV27	.	CASSDHRSPLHF
TRBV5-6	TRBD2	CASSGLAGVTGELFF
TRBV25-1	TRBD1	CASSGTGVSEQYF
TRBV29-1	.	CSVEDRQGGYGYTF
TRBV5-4	TRBD2	CASSSGLAGRSEQFF
TRBV7-2	TRBD1	CASSLDLGQYYNEQFF
TRBV29-1	TRBD2	CSVPSGGQETQYF
TRBV7-9	.	CASSFAVGAGGYTF
TRBV20-1	.	CSPYGYTF
TRBV4-2	.	CASSQDLGFGELFF
TRBV5-4	.	CASSLVAAGAPYEQYF
TRBV30	.	CAWRSKVVSYEQYF
TRBV29-1	TRBD2	CSVETRLARTQYF